Included here is one T cell receptor (beta chain) sequence, with context. No antigen is known for it. This entry belongs to a study of cytomegalovirus exposure and HLA in healthy donors. Study outcomes and limitations: The finding came from a later analysis; first-cohort TCR clusters tended to co-occur in the approximately 120 validation repertoires. With high specificity and sensitivity, the classifier reportedly diagnosed cytomegalovirus status. The study designated 150 to 200 TCR beta chains cytomegalovirus-associated. In vitro testing confirmed a few CMV-associated chains as specific for CMV antigens.

Using immunoSEQ multiplex PCR, the repertoire was profiled, and TCRdb retains in-frame clones only, with some absent. The table lists 70,000 or so clones, approximately 93% of them singletons. The CDR3 loop spans 17 amino acids. Germline lookup yields CDR1 SGDLS and CDR2 YYNGEE. After removal of 3 bases from V and 7 bases from J, the junction contained 15 bases not matched to a gene. The V and J genes are TRBV9 and TRBJ1-1; 10 bases fit TRBD1. The TCR comes from a man younger than 35 in good health and CMV-seropositive. Sequenced: PBMCs. CDR3 DNA: TGTGCCAGCAGCGCCTCGGGGGGACAGGGGAGCAAAGGTGAAGCTTTCTTT. Translated: CASSASGGQGSKGEAFF.